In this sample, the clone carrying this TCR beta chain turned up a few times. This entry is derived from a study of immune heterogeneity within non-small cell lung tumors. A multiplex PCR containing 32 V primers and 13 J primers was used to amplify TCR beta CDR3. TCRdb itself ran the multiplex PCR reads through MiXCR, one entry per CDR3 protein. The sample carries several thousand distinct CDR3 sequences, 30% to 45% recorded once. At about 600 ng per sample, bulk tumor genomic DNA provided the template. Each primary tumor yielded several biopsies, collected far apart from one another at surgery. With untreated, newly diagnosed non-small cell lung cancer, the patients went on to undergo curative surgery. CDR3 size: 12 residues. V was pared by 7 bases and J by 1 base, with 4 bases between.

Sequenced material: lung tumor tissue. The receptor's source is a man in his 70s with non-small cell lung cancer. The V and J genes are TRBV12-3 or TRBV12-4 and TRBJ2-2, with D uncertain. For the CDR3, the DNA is TGTGCCAGCACCCAGAACACCGGGGAGCTGTTTTTT. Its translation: CASTQNTGELFF.